This T cell receptor (beta chain) was captured by sequencing in a study of HIV-infected children after antiretroviral therapy interruption. On the study more broadly: Continuous-treatment children had median age approximately 8 years, interruption around 9 years. EBV and CMV exposure was recorded in most children.

This clonotype was observed at least ten times. Treatment meaning: PENTA 11 planned treatment interruption arm or continuous ART arm. Cryopreserved PBMC samples required at least 5 million viable cells. Sorting from thawed PBMCs isolated memory CD8+ CD45RO+ CD45RA- T cells. A 3' RACE protocol on RNA, with unique molecular identifiers, produced the TCR library. TCRdb itself ran the 3' RACE reads through MiXCR, one entry per CDR3 protein. The table shows about 15,000 distinct CDR3 sequences, with about 3% occurring only once. V lost 11 bases and J 4 bases, leaving 19 bases between the germline ends. The CDR3 loop spans 14 amino acids. The germline gives CDR1 LNHDA, CDR2 SQIVND (reference sequence).

This chain links TRBV19 with TRBJ2-3, with D tentatively TRBD2 (7 bases). The source was CD45RO+ CD8+ T cells from PBMCs, pooled from several time points, collected from a donor given antiretroviral therapy, either interrupted or continuous. Regarding subset: memory CD8+ CD45RO+ CD45RA- T cells. This clonotype was obtained from a pool of human donors with HIV. CDR3 sequence (DNA): TGTGCCCGATGTGGGGGGGGCCAGCCAGATACGCAGTATTTT. Encoded protein: CARCGGGQPDTQYF. The full variable domain, rest sourced from reference TRBV19 and TRBJ2-3, is DGGITQSPKYLFRKEGQNVTLSCEQNLNHDAMYWYRQDPGQGLRLIYYSQIVNDFQKGDIAEGYSVSREKKESFPLTVTSAQKNPTAFYLCARCGGGQPDTQYFGPGTRLTVL.